A single sample is the source of the 27 T cell receptor beta chains below, sequenced in a study of cytomegalovirus exposure and HLA in healthy donors. Vbeta (60) and Jbeta (13) primers were used in the PCR. The data were produced by immunoSEQ multiplex PCR, yet TCRdb's version contains in-frame clones alone and is incomplete. The top ten hold 1.5% to 2.5% of the sample, which has around 300,000 clones, 84% seen once. Sample: PBMCs. The receptors were sampled from a woman in her thirties or forties in good health and CMV-seropositive.

The V gene is TRBV5-1, the J gene TRBJ2-1, with 9 positions matching TRBD2. V dropped 3 bases and J dropped 7; count of bases not matched to a gene: 8. The CDR3 consists of 15 residues. From germline, CDR1 is SGHRS and CDR2 YFSETQ. As DNA, the CDR3 is TGCGCCAGCAGCTCGTCGGCGGGAGGGCCAAATGAGCAGTTCTTC. It codes for CASSSSAGGPNEQFF.

This clone was counted only a few times. The V and J genes are TRBV27 and TRBJ2-1, with 8 bases that match TRBD1. The CDR3 is made up of 13 amino acids. Germline CDR1 is MNHEY and CDR2 is SMNVEV (reference sequence). The V gene end was trimmed by 6 bases and the J gene end by 9 bases; junction bases not matched to a gene: 7. The CDR3 nucleotides read TGTGCCAGCAGCACCTGGACAGGGAGTGAGCAGTTCTTC. It translates to CASSTWTGSEQFF.

This clone has a single count. The J gene is TRBJ1-2, the V gene TRBV28; no clear D. CDR3 size: 17 residues. The V and J ends lost 6 bases and 5 bases respectively, with 25 bases between them. Germline values: CDR1 MDHEN, CDR2 SYDVKM. The DNA of the CDR3 is TGTGCCAGCAGCCGCACGGCGTCAGGTTGGAGGCCTTATGGCTACACCTTC. Residues: CASSRTASGWRPYGYTF.

About this clone itself: This sample includes further DNA sequences coding for the same CDR3. The CDR3 reads CASSGSSYEQYF. The DNA for the CDR3 is TGTGCCAGCAGTGGCAGCTCCTACGAGCAGTACTTC. The chain employs TRBV28 and TRBJ2-7; D gene ambiguous. The CDR3 is made up of 12 amino acids. Germline CDR1 MDHEN, CDR2 SYDVKM. Trimming removed 5 bases from V and 0 bases from J, with 5 bases in between.

V and J are TRBV11-1 and TRBJ2-7; a possible D gene is TRBD1 (5 bases). V was trimmed by 3 bases and J by 3 bases, leaving 12 bases between them. The CDR3 totals 14 residues. CDR1 and CDR2 from the germline V gene are SGHAT and FQDESV (reference sequence). As DNA, the CDR3 is TGTGCCAGCAGCTTTGGGCAGGGCCACTACGAGCAGTACTTC. This sequence encodes CASSFGQGHYEQYF. Looking up the rest from reference TRBV11-1 and TRBJ2-7 gives the full variable domain: EAEVAQSPRYKITEKSQAVAFWCDPISGHATLYWYRQILGQGPELLVQFQDESVVDDSQLPKDRFSAERLKGVDSTLKIQPAELGDSAMYLCASSFGQGHYEQYFGPGTRLTVT.

This clone was recorded only once. The chain recombines TRBV5-1 with TRBJ2-1, with 9 bases lining up with TRBD2. The J segment lost 13 bases and the V segment lost 4 bases, leaving 3 bases of the junction unmatched. The length of the CDR3 is 11 residues. Germline CDR1 SGHRS, CDR2 YFSETQ. The CDR3 sequence: CASSAGLAQFF. The CDR3 DNA reads TGCGCCAGCAGCGCGGGACTAGCTCAGTTCTTC.

The gene calls are TRBV27 and TRBJ2-1; 7 positions agree with TRBD2. The germline gives CDR1 MNHEY, CDR2 SMNVEV (reference sequence). The V segment lost 1 base and the J segment 0 bases; nucleotides outside the gene matches: 6. This CDR3 contains 17 residues. CDR3 loop: CASSLFIRGSSYNEQFF. The CDR3 bases are TGTGCCAGCAGTTTATTTATTCGCGGGAGCTCCTACAATGAGCAGTTCTTC.

This clone occurred once. This chain links TRBV18 with TRBJ2-3, with D possibly being TRBD1 (6 bases). This CDR3 contains 14 residues. V shed 6 bases and J shed 3 bases, with 13 bases lying between them. Per germline, CDR1 KGHSH and CDR2 LQKENI. CDR3 region: CASSQQGLTDTQYF. In DNA, the CDR3 is TGTGCCAGCTCCCAACAGGGTTTGACAGATACGCAGTATTTT.

The chain uses TRBV4-3 and TRBJ1-4, with a tentative D call TRBD1 (5 bases). Germline assignment: CDR1 LGHNA and CDR2 YSLEER. This CDR3 has 15 residues. The V gene lost 0 bases and the J gene lost 5 bases, with 10 bases spanning the gap. CDR3 nucleotide sequence: TGCGCCAGCAGCCAAGATTCAGGGCTGAATGAAAAACTGTTTTTT. Amino acid sequence: CASSQDSGLNEKLFF.

This chain joins TRBV7-9 and TRBJ2-3; TRBD2 agrees at 11 bases. There are 16 residues in the CDR3. The germline gives CDR1 SEHNR, CDR2 FQNEAQ (reference sequence). The ends lost 5 bases at V and 0 bases at J; junction bases unmatched: 4. CDR3 coding DNA: TGTGCCAGCAGCCGACTAGCGGGGCTTAGCACAGATACGCAGTATTTT. Translated, it gives CASSRLAGLSTDTQYF.

This clone was counted a few times. CDR3 sequence reads: CASSPLNREGEYEQYF. The DNA of the CDR3 is TGTGCCAGCAGCCCTTTGAACAGGGAGGGTGAGTACGAGCAGTACTTC. The rearrangement joins TRBV11-2 to TRBJ2-7, with TRBD2 as a possible D gene (7 bases). There are 16 residues in the CDR3. V lost 5 bases and J 4 bases, leaving 21 bases between the germline ends. The germline CDR1 and CDR2 sequences are SGHAT and FQNNGV.

This clone was seen only once. V is TRBV18 and J is TRBJ2-1; D ambiguous. This CDR3 region has 13 residues. CDR1 and CDR2 from the germline V gene are KGHSH and LQKENI. Trimming stripped 2 bases from V and 4 bases from J, with 6 bases between. CDR3 coding DNA: TGTGCCAGCTCACCAGGCCCTTACAATGAGCAGTTCTTC. Protein product: CASSPGPYNEQFF.

The chain uses TRBV10-3 and TRBJ1-6; perhaps TRBD1 as D (5 bases). Germline assignment: CDR1 ENHRY and CDR2 SYGVKD. CDR3 length equals 14 residues. V was pared by 5 bases and J by 10 bases, with 15 bases between. CDR3 DNA: TGTGCCATCAGTAACGGAGGGGCAGGGTCACCCCTCCACTTT. Residues: CAISNGGAGSPLHF.

This clone was recorded only once. The chain is built from TRBV6-6 and TRBJ1-4; 9 nucleotides line up with TRBD1. CDR3 size: 15 residues. CDR1 is MNHNY, CDR2 SVGAGI, per germline (reference sequence). V lost 2 bases and J lost 8; bases outside the gene matches: 6. The CDR3 spells CASSYPTGGQEKLFF. CDR3 sequence (DNA): TGTGCCAGCAGTTACCCGACAGGGGGTCAGGAAAAACTGTTTTTT.

The J gene is TRBJ2-7, the V gene TRBV4-3, with D hard to call. The CDR3 totals 15 residues. The V and J ends lost 1 base and 0 bases respectively, with 10 bases between them. Germline CDR1 reads LGHNA; CDR2 reads YSLEER. This chain's CDR3 is CASSQGPGSSYEQYF. The CDR3 coding sequence is TGCGCCAGCAGCCAAGGCCCGGGTTCCTCCTACGAGCAGTACTTC.

Points on this clone: The junction and the germline gene differ at one end; a read error may be behind it. The chain employs TRBV7-9 and TRBJ1-1; D is unclear. CDR3 length equals 13 residues. Germline V lookup: CDR1 SEHNR, CDR2 FQNEAQ (reference sequence). The CDR3 sequence is CSSSLDGNTEAFF. The CDR3 nucleotides read TGTTCCAGCAGCTTAGACGGGAACACTGAAGCTTTCTTT.

The rearrangement uses TRBV27 and TRBJ1-2; TRBD1 agrees at 7 bases. The V gene's germline CDR1 is MNHEY and CDR2 SMNVEV (reference sequence). The V segment lost 4 bases and the J segment 3 bases; nucleotides outside the gene matches: 14. The CDR3 consists of 17 residues. CDR3 sequence: CASSSRSSPRGDYGYTF. The DNA of the CDR3 is TGTGCCAGCAGTTCCCGATCCAGCCCCAGGGGGGACTATGGCTACACCTTC.

The chain combines TRBV27 with TRBJ2-2; 7 positions match TRBD1. There are 15 residues in the CDR3. The V segment lost 7 bases and the J segment 5 bases; nucleotides outside the gene matches: 10. Germline lookup yields CDR1 MNHEY and CDR2 SMNVEV (reference sequence). The CDR3 DNA sequence: TGTGCCAGCACCTCGAGGGGGCTACATACCGGGGAGCTGTTTTTT. Its protein product is CASTSRGLHTGELFF.

The rearrangement joins TRBV7-8 to TRBJ2-2; 9 bases match TRBD2. The CDR3 loop spans 16 amino acids. Per the germline V gene, CDR1 is SGHVS and CDR2 is FQNEAQ. J gave up 5 bases and V 10 bases, and 14 bases lay outside the gene matches. This CDR3 is CATQRAGGPFTGELFF. The CDR3 coding sequence is TGTGCCACTCAGAGGGCGGGAGGGCCATTTACCGGGGAGCTGTTTTTT.

This rearrangement joins TRBV28 to TRBJ2-7, with 9 nucleotides matching TRBD2. The CDR3 sequence is 14 residues long. Germline CDR1 is MDHEN and CDR2 is SYDVKM. J gave up 4 bases and V 8 bases, and 9 bases lay outside the gene matches. The CDR3 region has the DNA TGTGCCAGCGGCCGCGGGAGGGCCCGGTACGAGCAGTACTTC. Its protein is CASGRGRARYEQYF. Variable domain in full (rest from reference TRBV28 and TRBJ2-7): DVKVTQSSRYLVKRTGEKVFLECVQDMDHENMFWYRQDPGLGLRLIYFSYDVKMKEKGDIPEGYSVSREKKERFSLILESASTNQTSMYLCASGRGRARYEQYFGPGTRLTVT.

CDR3 amino acids: CASSVGQGGRETQYF. The CDR3 region has the DNA TGTGCCAGCAGCGTAGGTCAGGGGGGTCGGGAGACCCAGTACTTC. The V and J genes are TRBV9 and TRBJ2-5; D perhaps matches TRBD1 (7 bases). V was shortened by 0 bases and J by 5 bases, with 14 bases between the two germline ends. The CDR3 totals 15 residues. Germline loops: CDR1 SGDLS, CDR2 YYNGEE.

The chain carries TRBV28 and TRBJ1-6; D remains unclear. Trimming stripped 10 bases from V and 2 bases from J, with 15 bases between. This CDR3 is 15 amino acids long. CDR1 and CDR2 from the germline V gene are MDHEN and SYDVKM. The CDR3 loop is CATSTGVTYNSPLHF. CDR3 bases: TGTGCCACCTCAACCGGGGTAACCTATAATTCACCCCTCCACTTT. Filled out from reference TRBV28 and TRBJ1-6, the complete variable domain reads DVKVTQSSRYLVKRTGEKVFLECVQDMDHENMFWYRQDPGLGLRLIYFSYDVKMKEKGDIPEGYSVSREKKERFSLILESASTNQTSMYLCATSTGVTYNSPLHFGNGTRLTVT.

This clone has only a few counts. The chain uses TRBV7-7 and TRBJ2-1; D might be TRBD2 (5 bases). The CDR3 is 12 residues long. V lost 4 bases and J lost 5, with 6 bases in between. Per germline, CDR1 SSHAT and CDR2 FNYEAQ (reference sequence). The DNA of the CDR3 is TGTGCCAGCAGCTCCGGGAACAATGAGCAGTTCTTC. This gives the protein CASSSGNNEQFF.

The chain joins TRBV28 to TRBJ2-1, with 8 positions matching TRBD2. V dropped 6 bases and J dropped 15; count of bases not matched to a gene: 16. The V gene's germline CDR1 is MDHEN and CDR2 SYDVKM. The CDR3 has 14 residues. In DNA form, the CDR3 reads TGTGCCAGCAGCCACGCCGGGACTAGTCCCAAGGGGTTCTTC. As protein: CASSHAGTSPKGFF.

The chain's CDR3 is CASSRTGTGDGNTIYF. For the CDR3, the DNA is TGTGCCAGCAGCAGAACCGGGACAGGGGACGGAAACACCATATATTTT. This chain uses TRBV2 with TRBJ1-3; 10 nucleotides line up with TRBD1. The CDR3 extends over 16 amino acids. Germline assignment: CDR1 SNHLY and CDR2 FYNNEI. Trimming removed 6 bases from V and 4 bases from J; junction bases left unmatched: 9.

There are a few counts of this clone. The J gene is TRBJ2-5, the V gene TRBV30; D uncertain. The CDR3 has 13 residues. V gave up 2 bases and J gave up 4 bases, with 11 bases separating them. The germline V gene encodes CDR1 GTSNPN and CDR2 SVGIG (reference sequence). The CDR3 DNA reads as TGTGCCTGGAGTCGCCAGGTTGGAGAGACCCAGTACTTC. Protein: CAWSRQVGETQYF.

This chain uses TRBV28 with TRBJ1-6; TRBD1 aligns across 7 bases. V was pared by 6 bases and J by 10 bases, with 9 bases of the junction left unmatched. Germline CDR1 MDHEN, CDR2 SYDVKM. This CDR3 is 14 amino acids long. CDR3 coding DNA: TGTGCCAGCAGGGGAACAGGGGAAGGGTCACCCCTCCACTTT. Translated: CASRGTGEGSPLHF.